In its sample, the clone carrying this TCR beta chain was seen a few times. Libraries of bulk TCR were made by previously described methods (with listed TCR primers). TCRdb used MiXCR to reprocess the PCR reads, holding one entry per CDR3 protein. The table shows over 550,000 distinct CDR3 sequences, with 25% occurring only once. The CDR3 covers 11 residues. Germline V CDR1 and CDR2: DFQATT, SNEGSKA (reference sequence). Trimming removed 8 bases from V and 1 base from J, with 9 bases in between. This entry belongs to a study of molecular identifiers for immune sequencing clone quantification. Whole-study context: With replicates, the RNA of about 19,000 or 110,000 naive CD8 cells was split five ways and four were sequenced.

This sequence was found in a human donor in good health. Some libraries in this study had Jurkat cell RNA spiked in. Source material: naive CD8+ T cells from blood, with Jurkat cell RNA spiked in. Specified subset: FACS-sorted CD8+CD4-CCR7+CD45RA+ naive T cells. This sequence joins TRBV20-1 and TRBJ2-7; D is ambiguous. CDR3 sequence reads: CSTYGSYEQYF. The CDR3, as DNA: TGCAGTACCTACGGATCCTACGAGCAGTACTTC.